These 2 T cell receptor beta chains were all obtained from the same sample, sequenced in a study of blood T cells in healthy people across ages. Sample-barcoded 5' priming and a J-beta primer mix drove a second PCR of about 6 to 11 cycles. MiXCR was run by TCRdb on the 5' RACE reads, yielding one entry per CDR3 protein. The sample carries 1.5 million to 2 million distinct CDR3 sequences, 30% to 40% recorded once. Sequencing input: blood. The origin of the receptors is a woman in her twenties or thirties in good health.

The genes are TRBV28 and TRBJ2-5; perhaps TRBD2 as D (6 bases). The CDR3 sequence is 15 residues long. V lost 4 bases to trimming and J lost 3 bases, with 15 bases between them. Germline loops: CDR1 MDHEN, CDR2 SYDVKM. This CDR3 reads CASSSPAGFEETQYF. The CDR3 DNA sequence: TGTGCCAGCAGTTCGCCTGCGGGGTTCGAAGAGACCCAGTACTTC.

This clonotype was seen many times. The V and J genes are TRBV5-1 and TRBJ2-5, with D unclear. The germline V gene has CDR1 SGHRS and CDR2 YFSETQ. V shed 1 base and J shed 1 base, with 5 bases lying between them. The CDR3 contains 13 residues. The CDR3 sequence is CASSLTIQETQYF. The CDR3 DNA reads as TGCGCCAGCAGCTTGACGATCCAAGAGACCCAGTACTTC.